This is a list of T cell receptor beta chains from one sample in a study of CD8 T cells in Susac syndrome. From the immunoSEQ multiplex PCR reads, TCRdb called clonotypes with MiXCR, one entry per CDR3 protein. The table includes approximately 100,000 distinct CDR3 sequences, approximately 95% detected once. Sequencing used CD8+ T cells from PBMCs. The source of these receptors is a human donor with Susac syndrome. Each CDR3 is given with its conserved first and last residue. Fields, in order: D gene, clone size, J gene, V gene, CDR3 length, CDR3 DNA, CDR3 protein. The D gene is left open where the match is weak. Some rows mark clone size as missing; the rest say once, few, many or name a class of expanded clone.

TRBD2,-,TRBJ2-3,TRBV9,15,TGTGCCAGCAGCGTAGACGGCACGGGGGGGGATACGCAGTATTTT,CASSVDGTGGDTQYF
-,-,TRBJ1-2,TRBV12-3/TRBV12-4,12,TGTGCCAGCAGTTTAGCCCCCAATGGCTACACCTTC,CASSLAPNGYTF
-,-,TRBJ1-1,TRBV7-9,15,TGTGCCAGCAGCTTAAACAGGGAGGAGAACACTGAAGCTTTCTTT,CASSLNREENTEAFF
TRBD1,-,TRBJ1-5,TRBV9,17,TGTGCCAGCAGCGCAGGGGGGGGACAGGGAGGGAATCAGCCCCAGCATTTT,CASSAGGGQGGNQPQHF
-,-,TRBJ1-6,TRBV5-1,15,TGCGCCAGCAGCTCCCTGGAAGGGACCAATTCACCCCTCCACTTT,CASSSLEGTNSPLHF
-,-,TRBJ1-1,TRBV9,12,TGTGCCAGCTCGACCGACGGGACTGAAGCTTTCTTT,CASSTDGTEAFF
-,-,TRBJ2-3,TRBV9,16,TGTGCCAGCAGCGTCGACCCAGCATGGGGCACAGATACGCAGTATTTT,CASSVDPAWGTDTQYF
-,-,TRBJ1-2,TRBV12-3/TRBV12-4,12,TGTGCCAGCACCTCGCGTATCTATGGCTACACCTTC,CASTSRIYGYTF
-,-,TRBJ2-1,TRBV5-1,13,TGCGCCAGCAGCCCCCCGGGTTACAATGAGCAGTTCTTC,CASSPPGYNEQFF
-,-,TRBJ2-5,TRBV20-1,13,TGCAGTGCTAGGAGTCGGGACCAAGAGACCCAGTACTTC,CSARSRDQETQYF
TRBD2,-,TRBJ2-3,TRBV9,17,TGTGCCAGCAGCGTCGATAGTGGCGGGGGGAGGTCAGATACGCAGTATTTT,CASSVDSGGGRSDTQYF
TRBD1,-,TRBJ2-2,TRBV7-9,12,TGTGCCAGCTCACAGGGGACCGGGGAGCTGTTTTTT,CASSQGTGELFF
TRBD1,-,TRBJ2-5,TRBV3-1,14,TGTGCCAGCAGCCAATTGGGACAGCAAGAGACCCAGTACTTC,CASSQLGQQETQYF
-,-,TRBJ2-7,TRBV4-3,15,TGCGCCAGCAGCCCCCGAGGGGGGAAATCCTACGAGCAGTACTTC,CASSPRGGKSYEQYF
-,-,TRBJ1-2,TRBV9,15,TGTGCCAGCAGCCAACGACAGGAACTGAACTATGGCTACACCTTC,CASSQRQELNYGYTF
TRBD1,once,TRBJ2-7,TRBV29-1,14,TGCAGCGTTGAACGACAGGGAAGCTCCTACGAGCAGTACTTC,CSVERQGSSYEQYF
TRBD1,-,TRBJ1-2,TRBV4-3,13,TGCGCCAGCAGCCACAGGGACAGGAATGGCTACACCTTC,CASSHRDRNGYTF
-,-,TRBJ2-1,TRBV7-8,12,TGTGCCAGCAGCTTAGACCCAAATGAGCAGTTCTTC,CASSLDPNEQFF
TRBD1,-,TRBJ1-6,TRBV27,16,TGTGCCAGCAGTTTATCACCCACAGGGGGCTTTTCACCCCTCCACTTT,CASSLSPTGGFSPLHF
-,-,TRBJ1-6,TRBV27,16,TGTGCCAGCAGCCCTCGTACAACAGGGCTAGGTTCACCCCTCCACTTT,CASSPRTTGLGSPLHF
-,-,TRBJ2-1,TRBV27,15,TGTGCCAGCAGCGGGGGGCCGGGCTCCTACAATGAGCAGTTCTTC,CASSGGPGSYNEQFF
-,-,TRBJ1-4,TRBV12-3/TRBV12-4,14,TGTGCCAGCAAGCCGGGGAGGACGGGTGAAAAACTGTTTTTT,CASKPGRTGEKLFF
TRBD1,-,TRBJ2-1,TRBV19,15,TGTGCCAGTAGCGAAAGGACAGGGCAGCACAATGAGCAGTTCTTC,CASSERTGQHNEQFF
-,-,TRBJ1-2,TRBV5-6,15,TGTGCCAGCAGCTTGGGGGGGCCCAGTTTATATGGCTACACCTTC,CASSLGGPSLYGYTF
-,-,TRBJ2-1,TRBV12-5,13,TGTGCTAGCGGGACGGAGGCCTACAATGAGCAGTTCTTC,CASGTEAYNEQFF
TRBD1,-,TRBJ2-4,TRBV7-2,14,TGTGCCAGCAGCTTAGCGGGACAGGGGAACATTCAGTACTTC,CASSLAGQGNIQYF
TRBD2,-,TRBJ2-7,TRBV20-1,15,TGCAGTGCTAGAGATTGGTCCAGCGGGGGGTACGAGCAGTACTTC,CSARDWSSGGYEQYF
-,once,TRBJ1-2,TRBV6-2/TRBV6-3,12,TGTGCCAGTTCTGACAGCCTCTATGGCTACACCTTC,CASSDSLYGYTF
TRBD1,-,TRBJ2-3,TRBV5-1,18,TGCGCCAGCAGCTTGGGACCACAGGACAGGGGCATCCCAGATACGCAGTATTTT,CASSLGPQDRGIPDTQYF
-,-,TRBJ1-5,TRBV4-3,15,TGCGCCAGCAAACAAGATTTCAGTTCGGGACAGCCCCAGCATTTT,CASKQDFSSGQPQHF